What follows describes a single T cell receptor (beta chain). Profiling relied on immunoSEQ multiplex PCR, and the TCRdb table lists in-frame clones only, not all of them. The sample includes 160,000 or so clones, roughly 84% seen only once; the top ten take approximately 10%. The sample belongs to a study of cytomegalovirus exposure and HLA in healthy donors. The sequence derives from a man aged 25-40 years in good health and CMV-seropositive. Sequences were obtained from PBMCs.

CDR3 sequence (DNA): TGTGCCAGCAGCGGCTACAGGGGGGGGTACCAAGAGACCCAGTACTTC. Residues: CASSGYRGGYQETQYF. V and J are TRBV27 and TRBJ2-5; D may be TRBD1 (8 bases). The CDR3 is 16 residues long. Trimming removed 6 bases at V and 0 bases at J, with 17 bases between. Germline assignment: CDR1 MNHEY and CDR2 SMNVEV (reference sequence).